This TCR beta chain was obtained from a study of cytomegalovirus exposure and HLA in healthy donors. Whole-study findings and limits: An analysis that came later showed most CMV-associated TCR beta chains appearing HLA-restricted. Across donors, presence/absence analyses took sequencing depth to be roughly uniform. Some segments of the V type, notably TRBV6-2 and TRBV6-3, were excluded as indistinguishable.

After removal of 4 bases from V and 5 bases from J, the junction contained 8 bases not matched to a gene. The CDR3 is made up of 15 amino acids. In germline, CDR1 is SGHRS, CDR2 YFSETQ. Amplification used 60 Vbeta primers and 13 Jbeta primers. Assay used: immunoSEQ multiplex PCR; TCRdb lists only in-frame clones, some missing. The table has roughly 150,000 clones, more than 70% seen once. A note on this clone: Its antigen remains unidentified.

The material sequenced was PBMCs. The V gene is TRBV5-1, the J gene TRBJ1-4, with 7 bases that match TRBD1. The sequence was obtained from a man in his forties or fifties in good health and CMV-seronegative. The CDR3 reads CASSIQGIKNEKLFF. DNA of the CDR3: TGCGCCAGCAGCATACAGGGGATCAAGAATGAAAAACTGTTTTTT.